The 32 T cell receptor beta chains reported below all come from one sample, sequenced in a study of blood T cell repertoires in COVID-19. Sequencing was performed with immunoSEQ multiplex PCR; in TCRdb, only in-frame clones are kept and a portion is missing. This sample has around 250,000 clones, with about 90% found just once. Material: peripheral blood. The source of these receptors is a woman in her 70s with COVID-19, enrolled during active disease.

The chain carries TRBV7-8 and TRBJ2-1; TRBD1 matches 10 bases. CDR3 length: 15 residues. J lost 7 bases, V lost 3 bases, and 6 bases had no gene match. CDR1 is SGHVS and CDR2 is FQNEAQ in the germline V gene. The CDR3 here is CASSFPGQGQNEQFF. The CDR3 DNA reads as TGTGCCAGCAGCTTTCCGGGACAGGGGCAGAATGAGCAGTTCTTC.

This sequence joins TRBV3-1 (or the pseudogene TRBV3-2) and TRBJ2-7; tentative D call: TRBD2 (6 bases). The CDR3 spans 15 residues. CDR1 LGHDT and CDR2 YNNKEL come from the germline V gene (reference sequence). Trimming took off 4 bases at V and 5 bases at J, with 18 bases between the two ends. This chain's CDR3 is CASSPPSGYFNEQYF. CDR3 DNA: TGTGCCAGCAGCCCCCCCAGCGGGTACTTCAACGAGCAGTACTTC.

This chain connects TRBV5-8 to TRBJ2-7, with 7 bases identical to TRBD1. The germline gives CDR1 SGHTS, CDR2 YDEGEE. V lost 0 bases, J lost 2 bases, and 8 bases stayed unmatched. This CDR3 is built from 16 residues. CDR3 protein: CASSLDGRGFTYEQYF. The CDR3 DNA reads as TGTGCCAGCAGCTTGGACGGCAGGGGGTTTACCTACGAGCAGTACTTC. The entire variable domain, with the rest obtained from reference TRBV5-8 and TRBJ2-7, is as follows: EAGVTQSPTHLIKTRGQQATLRCSPISGHTSVYWYQQALGLGLQFLLWYDEGEERNRGNFPPRFSGRQFPNYSSELNVNALELEDSALYLCASSLDGRGFTYEQYFGPGTRLTVT.

In its sample, this clone was seen a few times. The chain carries TRBV3-1 (or the pseudogene TRBV3-2) and TRBJ2-1, with TRBD2 identical over 12 bases. Germline CDR1 reads LGHDT; CDR2 reads YNNKEL (reference sequence). The CDR3 contains 15 residues. The trim removed 0 bases at V and 13 bases at J, leaving 7 bases unmatched. CDR3: CASSQDILAGGAQFF. For the CDR3, the DNA is TGTGCCAGCAGCCAAGATATCCTAGCGGGAGGGGCCCAGTTCTTC.

The chain combines TRBV7-9 with TRBJ2-1, with D tentatively TRBD1 (6 bases). In germline, CDR1 is SEHNR, CDR2 FQNEAQ (reference sequence). This CDR3 is built from 13 residues. Trimming removed 4 bases at V and 7 bases at J, with 11 bases between. CDR3 sequence reads: CASSSRDKNEQFF. The CDR3 coding sequence is TGTGCCAGCAGCTCCCGGGACAAAAATGAGCAGTTCTTC. Full variable domain (rest looked up from reference TRBV7-9 and TRBJ2-1): DTGVSQNPRHKITKRGQNVTFRCDPISEHNRLYWYRQTLGQGPEFLTYFQNEAQLEKSRLLSDRFSAERPKGSFSTLEIQRTEQGDSAMYLCASSSRDKNEQFFGPGTRLTVL.

This chain connects TRBV5-6 to TRBJ1-1, with D possibly TRBD1 on 5 matching bases. The CDR3 is made up of 13 amino acids. V shed 1 base and J shed 1 base, with 5 bases lying between them. Germline values: CDR1 SGHDT, CDR2 YYEEEE. The CDR3 nucleotides read TGTGCCAGCAGCTTGAGGGGGAACACTGAAGCTTTCTTT. It translates to CASSLRGNTEAFF.

This chain links TRBV7-9 with TRBJ1-2, with D possibly matching TRBD1 (6 bases). Trimming cost V 6 bases and J 4 bases, with 18 bases left between them. The CDR3 extends over 15 amino acids. Germline V gene lookup returns CDR1 SEHNR and CDR2 FQNEAQ (reference sequence). The DNA for the CDR3 is TGTGCCAGCAGGGCCGATGGGGGCGTAACCTATGGCTACACCTTC. It specifies CASRADGGVTYGYTF.

The rearrangement joins TRBV16 to TRBJ2-2; 7 nucleotides line up with TRBD1. The CDR3 runs to 15 residues. The ends lost 4 bases at V and 5 bases at J; junction bases unmatched: 7. Germline CDR1 reads KGHSY; CDR2 reads FQNENV. The CDR3 sequence is CASSPRTGNTGELFF. CDR3 in DNA: TGTGCCAGCAGCCCACGGACAGGCAATACCGGGGAGCTGTTTTTT.

The chain is built from TRBV6-2 or TRBV6-3 and TRBJ1-2; 7 bases align to TRBD1. This CDR3 contains 13 residues. Trimming took 4 bases from V and 6 from J; bases not matched to a gene: 5. Germline V gives CDR1 MNHEY, CDR2 SVGEGT. DNA for the CDR3: TGTGCCAGCAGTTTAGACAGGGATCATGGCTACACCTTC. This gives the protein CASSLDRDHGYTF.

The chain uses TRBV18 and TRBJ2-3; 9 bases agree with TRBD2. V lost 1 base to trimming and J lost 6 bases; unmatched junction nucleotides: 8. The CDR3 is 16 residues long. Germline V gene sequence: CDR1 KGHSH, CDR2 LQKENI. The CDR3 DNA is TGTGCCAGCTCACCACGCAATAGCGGGAGATCTGATACGCAGTATTTT. It is translated as CASSPRNSGRSDTQYF. Looking up the rest from reference TRBV18 and TRBJ2-3 gives the full variable domain: NAGVMQNPRHLVRRRGQEARLRCSPMKGHSHVYWYRQLPEEGLKFMVYLQKENIIDESGMPKERFSAEFPKEGPSILRIQQVVRGDSAAYFCASSPRNSGRSDTQYFGPGTRLTVL.

The gene calls are TRBV6-1 and TRBJ1-6; D might be TRBD1 (6 bases). Germline V gene data show CDR1 as MNHNS and CDR2 as SASEGT. This CDR3 is built from 17 residues. Trimming took 0 bases from V and 7 from J, leaving 16 bases between them. The CDR3 sequence: CASSEARMGTRNSPLHF. DNA of the CDR3: TGTGCCAGCAGTGAAGCTCGAATGGGGACAAGAAATTCACCCCTCCACTTT.

With regard to this clone: This sample also contains other DNA sequences that code for the same CDR3. The chain joins TRBV27 to TRBJ1-1; the D gene is possibly TRBD1 (5 bases). V gave up 6 bases and J gave up 1 base, with 9 bases separating them. Germline CDR1 reads MNHEY; CDR2 reads SMNVEV (reference sequence). The CDR3 has 13 residues. The CDR3 DNA sequence: TGTGCCAGCAGCTTAACAGGGAACACTGAAGCTTTCTTT. This codes for CASSLTGNTEAFF.

This sequence joins TRBV27 and TRBJ2-3, with TRBD2 matching over 13 bases. Germline V gene sequence: CDR1 MNHEY, CDR2 SMNVEV (reference sequence). The CDR3 length is 18 residues. After removal of 7 bases from V and 0 bases from J, the junction contained 10 bases not matched to a gene. CDR3 sequence: CASNPLAGGGTSTDTQYF. The CDR3 DNA reads as TGTGCCAGCAACCCACTAGCGGGAGGGGGGACTAGCACAGATACGCAGTATTTT.

The chain is built from TRBV19 and TRBJ2-7; 8 positions match TRBD2. The CDR3 consists of 14 residues. The V gene's germline CDR1 is LNHDA and CDR2 SQIVND (reference sequence). The V and J ends lost 5 bases and 5 bases, in that order; junction bases with no gene match: 8. The CDR3, as DNA: TGTGCCAGTAGTTCTACCGGCGGGAGGAACGAGCAGTACTTC. Amino acid sequence: CASSSTGGRNEQYF.

The V call is TRBV29-1, the J call TRBJ2-5, with TRBD1 matching 8 bases. V was clipped by 7 bases and J by 3 bases; unmatched bases: 13. The germline V gene encodes CDR1 SQVTM and CDR2 ANQGSEA. This CDR3 has 15 residues. The CDR3: CSDPRQGTFKETQYF. The CDR3, as DNA: TGCAGCGACCCGCGACAGGGGACGTTTAAAGAGACCCAGTACTTC.

This chain uses TRBV7-2 with TRBJ2-1; a possible D gene is TRBD1 (6 bases). The CDR3 length is 13 residues. Trimming removed 5 bases at V and 6 bases at J, with 11 bases between. Germline loops: CDR1 SGHTA, CDR2 FQGNSA. Written as DNA, the CDR3 is TGTGCCAGCAGCCACGGCAGGGGCAATGAGCAGTTCTTC. Translation: CASSHGRGNEQFF.

The V and J genes are TRBV29-1 and TRBJ2-3; TRBD2 matches 11 bases. The V segment lost 6 bases and the J segment 5 bases; nucleotides outside the gene matches: 16. The CDR3 loop spans 17 amino acids. CDR1 SQVTM and CDR2 ANQGSEA come from the germline V gene. CDR3 amino acids: CSVLRLAGRSPGDTQYF. DNA for the CDR3: TGCAGCGTCCTTCGACTAGCGGGAAGGTCACCGGGAGATACGCAGTATTTT.

The chain couples TRBV11-2 to TRBJ2-5; D may be TRBD2 (5 bases). The V end lost 5 bases, the J end lost 2 bases, and 15 bases lay between the germline ends. The CDR3 length is 15 residues. The V gene's germline CDR1 is SGHAT and CDR2 FQNNGV. The CDR3 here is CASSPRAAEQETQYF. CDR3 sequence (DNA): TGTGCCAGCAGCCCCCGAGCGGCAGAGCAAGAGACCCAGTACTTC.

The CDR3 DNA is TGTGCCAGCAGTCCCGGACTAGCGGGAGAGGTCGAGCAGTACTTC. The encoded protein is CASSPGLAGEVEQYF. This chain connects TRBV7-2 to TRBJ2-7; 13 positions agree with TRBD2. Germline V gene sequence: CDR1 SGHTA, CDR2 FQGNSA. This CDR3 has 15 amino acids. V shed 6 bases, J shed 6 bases, and the junction held 8 bases outside the gene matches. Complete variable domain (other parts from reference TRBV7-2 and TRBJ2-7): GAGVSQSPSNKVTEKGKDVELRCDPISGHTALYWYRQSLGQGLEFLIYFQGNSAPDKSGLPSDRFSAERTGGSVSTLTIQRTQQEDSAVYLCASSPGLAGEVEQYFGPGTRLTVT.

The V gene is TRBV6-5, the J gene TRBJ1-2; 7 bases fit TRBD1. V was clipped by 6 bases and J by 2 bases; unmatched bases: 9. Germline V gives CDR1 MNHEY, CDR2 SVGAGI. This CDR3 spans 15 amino acids. This CDR3 is CASSARQGENYGYTF. The CDR3, as DNA: TGTGCCAGCAGCGCACGACAGGGTGAGAACTATGGCTACACCTTC.

V and J are TRBV23-1 and TRBJ2-4, with TRBD1 as a possible D gene (6 bases). TRBV23-1 is an ORF; its function is uncertain. With 0 bases removed from V and 1 base from J, the gap between germline ends came to 22 bases. The CDR3 has 20 residues. The chain's CDR3 is CASSQSGRGGTVVAKNIQYF. The DNA for the CDR3 is TGCGCCAGCAGTCAATCGGGCAGGGGCGGAACAGTAGTGGCCAAAAACATTCAGTACTTC.

This chain connects TRBV6-5 to TRBJ1-2; 8 bases fit TRBD1. Germline V gives CDR1 MNHEY, CDR2 SVGAGI. After removal of 0 bases from V and 4 bases from J, the junction contained 7 bases not matched to a gene. The CDR3 length is 16 residues. The CDR3 spells CASSYSGGQGFYGYTF. CDR3 sequence (DNA): TGTGCCAGCAGTTACTCGGGAGGACAGGGCTTCTATGGCTACACCTTC.

Of note for this clone: The sample contains more than one DNA sequence encoding this CDR3. V usage is TRBV29-1 and J usage is TRBJ1-2; 10 bases line up with TRBD1. This CDR3 is built from 12 residues. With V trimmed by 6 bases and J by 3 bases, 1 base remained unmatched. The germline gives CDR1 SQVTM, CDR2 ANQGSEA. The CDR3 DNA reads TGCAGCGTAGGACAGGGGGACTATGGCTACACCTTC. This encodes CSVGQGDYGYTF. Variable domain in full (rest from reference TRBV29-1 and TRBJ1-2): SAVISQKPSRDICQRGTSLTIQCQVDSQVTMMFWYRQQPGQSLTLIATANQGSEATYESGFVIDKFPISRPNLTFSTLTVSNMSPEDSSIYLCSVGQGDYGYTFGSGTRLTVV.

This clone came up a few times. J is TRBJ2-3 and V is TRBV3-1 (or the pseudogene TRBV3-2); D gene ambiguous. Trimming took off 3 bases at V and 2 bases at J, with 6 bases between the two ends. Germline V gene lookup returns CDR1 LGHDT and CDR2 YNNKEL (reference sequence). This CDR3 is 13 amino acids long. The CDR3 spells CASSQAHTDTQYF. The CDR3 nucleotides are TGTGCCAGCAGCCAGGCTCACACAGATACGCAGTATTTT.

This clone is a singleton in its sample. The chain employs TRBV28 and TRBJ2-2; D might be TRBD1 (6 bases). The ends were cut back, 6 bases at V and 3 bases at J, with 14 bases in the middle. Germline V CDR1 and CDR2: MDHEN, SYDVKM. The CDR3 is 15 residues long. In DNA, the CDR3 is TGTGCCAGCAGCTCCCCAGGGGACCACACCGGGGAGCTGTTTTTT. Protein product: CASSSPGDHTGELFF.

V gene TRBV20-1 combines with J gene TRBJ1-2, with 8 bases lining up with TRBD1. V lost 4 bases and J lost 6; bases outside the gene matches: 13. CDR1 DFQATT and CDR2 SNEGSKA come from the germline V gene (reference sequence). The CDR3 runs to 15 residues. In DNA form, the CDR3 reads TGCAGTGCTACTGATCGGGGGACAGGTATCCATGGCTACACCTTC. This sequence encodes CSATDRGTGIHGYTF.

V is TRBV4-3 and J is TRBJ2-5; TRBD1 aligns across 7 bases. This CDR3 spans 16 amino acids. Losses at the gene ends were 6 bases for V and 1 base for J; bases not matched to a gene: 11. Germline CDR1 LGHNA, CDR2 YSLEER. CDR3 coding DNA: TGCGCCAGCAGTTTCGGAACAGGGGTTGTCCAAGAGACCCAGTACTTC. Its translation is CASSFGTGVVQETQYF.

The CDR3 DNA follows: TGTGCCAGCAGCTTAAACAGGGGCTCTGGAAACACCATATATTTT. Residues: CASSLNRGSGNTIYF. The chain recombines TRBV7-3 with TRBJ1-3; the match to TRBD1 covers 7 bases. The CDR3 is 15 residues long. V lost 1 base to trimming and J lost 0 bases; unmatched junction nucleotides: 0. Germline lookup yields CDR1 SGHTA and CDR2 FQGTGA.

The chain combines TRBV9 with TRBJ2-5, with D tentatively TRBD2 (5 bases). The CDR3 sequence is 14 residues long. Germline loops: CDR1 SGDLS, CDR2 YYNGEE. Trimming shortened V by 4 bases and J by 5 bases, and 15 bases separated the two germline ends. CDR3 in DNA: TGTGCCAGCAGCTTAAGAATGACGGGGGAGACCCAGTACTTC. It codes for CASSLRMTGETQYF.

The chain is built from TRBV2 and TRBJ1-4; 9 bases fit TRBD1. From germline, CDR1 is SNHLY and CDR2 FYNNEI. After removal of 6 bases from V and 7 bases from J, the junction contained 6 bases not matched to a gene. This CDR3 has 14 amino acids. CDR3 protein: CASRTGQGSEKLFF. The CDR3 region has the DNA TGTGCCAGCAGGACGGGACAGGGAAGTGAAAAACTGTTTTTT.

This chain links TRBV6-5 with TRBJ1-1, with TRBD1 matching 7 bases. CDR3 length: 15 residues. CDR1 and CDR2 from the germline V gene are MNHEY and SVGAGI. Losses at the gene ends were 8 bases for V and 1 base for J; bases not matched to a gene: 10. The CDR3 nucleotides read TGTGCCAGCTCCAAAGGGGGCCTGGCGAACACTGAAGCTTTCTTT. Protein product: CASSKGGLANTEAFF.

This clone was seen a single time. The chain has TRBV4-1 and TRBJ2-1, with 10 nucleotides matching TRBD2. J lost 1 base, V lost 0 bases, and 12 bases had no gene match. Germline lookup yields CDR1 MGHRA and CDR2 YSYEKL. There are 20 residues in the CDR3. CDR3 bases: TGCGCCAGCAGCCAAGATCACCTAGCGGGAGATGGAAAGTCCTACAATGAGCAGTTCTTC. It yields the protein CASSQDHLAGDGKSYNEQFF.